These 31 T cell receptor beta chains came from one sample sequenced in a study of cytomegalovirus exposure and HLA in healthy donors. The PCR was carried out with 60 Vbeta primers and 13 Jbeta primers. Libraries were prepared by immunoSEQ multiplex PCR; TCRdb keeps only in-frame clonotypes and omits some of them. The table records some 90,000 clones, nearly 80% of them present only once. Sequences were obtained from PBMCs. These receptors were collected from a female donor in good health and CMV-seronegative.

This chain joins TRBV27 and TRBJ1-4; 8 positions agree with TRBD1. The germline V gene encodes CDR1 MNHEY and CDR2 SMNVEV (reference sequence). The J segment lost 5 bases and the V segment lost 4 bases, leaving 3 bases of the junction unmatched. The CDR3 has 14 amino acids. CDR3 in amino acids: CASSSGQGNEKLFF. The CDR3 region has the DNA TGTGCCAGCAGTTCCGGACAGGGAAATGAAAAACTGTTTTTT.

The CDR3 region is CATSRDRGLGYTF. The DNA for the CDR3 is TGTGCCACCAGCAGGGACAGGGGCCTAGGCTACACCTTC. The chain employs TRBV15 and TRBJ1-2; TRBD1 matches 9 bases. V dropped 3 bases and J dropped 8; count of bases not matched to a gene: 4. The CDR3 has 13 residues. Germline assignment: CDR1 LNHNV and CDR2 YYDKDF (reference sequence).

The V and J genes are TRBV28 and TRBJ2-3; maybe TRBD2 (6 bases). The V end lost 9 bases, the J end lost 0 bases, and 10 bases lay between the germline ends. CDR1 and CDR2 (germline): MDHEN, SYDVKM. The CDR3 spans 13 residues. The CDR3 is CASSGPSTDTQYF. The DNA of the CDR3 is TGTGCCAGTAGCGGACCAAGCACAGATACGCAGTATTTT.

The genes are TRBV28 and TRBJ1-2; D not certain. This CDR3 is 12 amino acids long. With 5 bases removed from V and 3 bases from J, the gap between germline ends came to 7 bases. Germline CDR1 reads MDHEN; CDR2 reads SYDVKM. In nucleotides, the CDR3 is TGTGCCAGCAGTCCCGGGGACTATGGCTACACCTTC. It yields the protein CASSPGDYGYTF.

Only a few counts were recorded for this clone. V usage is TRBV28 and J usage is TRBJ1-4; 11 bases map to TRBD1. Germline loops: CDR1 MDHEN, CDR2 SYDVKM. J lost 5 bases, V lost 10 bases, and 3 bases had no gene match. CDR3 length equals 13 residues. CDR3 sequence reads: CATGQGGNEKLFF. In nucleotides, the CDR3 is TGTGCCACGGGACAGGGGGGGAATGAAAAACTGTTTTTT.

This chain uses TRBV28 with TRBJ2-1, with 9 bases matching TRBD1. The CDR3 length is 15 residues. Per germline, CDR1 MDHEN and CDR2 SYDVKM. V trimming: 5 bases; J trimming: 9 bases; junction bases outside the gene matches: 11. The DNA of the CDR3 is TGTGCCAGCAGTCCCCCCGGGACAGGGTTTGGTGAGCAGTTCTTC. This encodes CASSPPGTGFGEQFF.

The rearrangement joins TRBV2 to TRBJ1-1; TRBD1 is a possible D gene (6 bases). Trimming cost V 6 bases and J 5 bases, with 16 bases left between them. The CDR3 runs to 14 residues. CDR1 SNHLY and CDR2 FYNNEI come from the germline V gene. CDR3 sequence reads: CASSRRQGSTEAFF. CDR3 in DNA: TGTGCCAGCAGCCGGAGGCAGGGGAGTACTGAAGCTTTCTTT.

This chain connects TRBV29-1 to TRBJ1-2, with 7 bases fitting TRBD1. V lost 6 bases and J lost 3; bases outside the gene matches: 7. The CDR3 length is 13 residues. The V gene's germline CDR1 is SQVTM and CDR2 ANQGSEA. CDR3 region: CSVSRGGDYGYTF. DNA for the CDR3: TGCAGCGTGAGCAGAGGGGGCGACTATGGCTACACCTTC.

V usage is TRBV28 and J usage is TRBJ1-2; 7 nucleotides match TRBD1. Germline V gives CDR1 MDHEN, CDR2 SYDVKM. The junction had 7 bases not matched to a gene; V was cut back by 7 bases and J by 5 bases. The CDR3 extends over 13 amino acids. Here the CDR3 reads CASTIGQAYGYTF. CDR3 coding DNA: TGTGCCAGCACCATAGGACAGGCGTATGGCTACACCTTC.

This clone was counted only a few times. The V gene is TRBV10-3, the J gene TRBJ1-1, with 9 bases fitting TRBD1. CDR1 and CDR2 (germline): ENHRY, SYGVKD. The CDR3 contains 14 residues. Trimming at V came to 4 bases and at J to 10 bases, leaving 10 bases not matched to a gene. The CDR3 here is CAISGSGQGVGAFF. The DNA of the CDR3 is TGTGCCATCAGTGGATCGGGACAGGGAGTCGGAGCTTTCTTT.

Here the CDR3 DNA reads TGTGCCAGCAGCCCCTGGACAGGGAGGAACACTGAAGCTTTCTTT. This sequence encodes CASSPWTGRNTEAFF. The rearrangement joins TRBV7-2 to TRBJ1-1; TRBD1 matches at 8 bases. After removal of 5 bases from V and 1 base from J, the junction contained 6 bases not matched to a gene. Germline V gives CDR1 SGHTA, CDR2 FQGNSA. The CDR3 extends over 15 amino acids. Full variable domain (missing parts from reference TRBV7-2 and TRBJ1-1): GAGVSQSPSNKVTEKGKDVELRCDPISGHTALYWYRQSLGQGLEFLIYFQGNSAPDKSGLPSDRFSAERTGGSVSTLTIQRTQQEDSAVYLCASSPWTGRNTEAFFGQGTRLTVV.

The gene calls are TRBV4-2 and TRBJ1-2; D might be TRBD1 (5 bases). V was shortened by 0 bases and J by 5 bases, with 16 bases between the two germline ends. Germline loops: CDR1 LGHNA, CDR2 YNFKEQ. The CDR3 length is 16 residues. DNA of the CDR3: TGTGCCAGCAGCCAAGAGGGGGGAGGGTTCCTTTATGGCTACACCTTC. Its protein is CASSQEGGGFLYGYTF.

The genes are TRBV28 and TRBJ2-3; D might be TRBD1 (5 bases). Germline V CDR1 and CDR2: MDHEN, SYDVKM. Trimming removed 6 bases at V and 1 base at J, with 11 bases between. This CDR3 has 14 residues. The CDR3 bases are TGTGCCAGCAGCGTACAACAGGGCACAGATACGCAGTATTTT. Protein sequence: CASSVQQGTDTQYF.

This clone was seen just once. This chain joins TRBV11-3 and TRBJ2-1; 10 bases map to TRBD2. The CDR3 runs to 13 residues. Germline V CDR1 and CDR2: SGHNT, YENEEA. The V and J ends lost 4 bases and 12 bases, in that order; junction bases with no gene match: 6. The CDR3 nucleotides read TGTGCCAGCAGCTCTGGGACTAGCGAGGGGCAGTTCTTC. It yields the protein CASSSGTSEGQFF.

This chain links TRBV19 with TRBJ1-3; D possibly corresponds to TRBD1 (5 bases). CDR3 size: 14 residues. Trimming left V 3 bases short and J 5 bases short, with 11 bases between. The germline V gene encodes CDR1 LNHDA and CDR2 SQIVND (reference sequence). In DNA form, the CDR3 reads TGTGCCAGTAGTATGGGGCGGAACAGAAACACCATATATTTT. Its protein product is CASSMGRNRNTIYF.

This chain's CDR3 is CASSPSQGAKQFF. The CDR3, as DNA: TGTGCCAGCAGCCCATCTCAGGGGGCTAAGCAGTTCTTC. The gene calls are TRBV11-2 and TRBJ2-1; 8 bases map to TRBD1. V shed 5 bases and J 11 bases; nucleotides not matched to a gene: 8. Germline V gene lookup returns CDR1 SGHAT and CDR2 FQNNGV. This CDR3 spans 13 amino acids.

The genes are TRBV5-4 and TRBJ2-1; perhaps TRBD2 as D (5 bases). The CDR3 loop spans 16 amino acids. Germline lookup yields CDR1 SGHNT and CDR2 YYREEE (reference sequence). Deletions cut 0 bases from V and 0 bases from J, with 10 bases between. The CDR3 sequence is CASSLGTGSSYNEQFF. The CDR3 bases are TGTGCCAGCAGCTTGGGTACGGGGAGCTCCTACAATGAGCAGTTCTTC.

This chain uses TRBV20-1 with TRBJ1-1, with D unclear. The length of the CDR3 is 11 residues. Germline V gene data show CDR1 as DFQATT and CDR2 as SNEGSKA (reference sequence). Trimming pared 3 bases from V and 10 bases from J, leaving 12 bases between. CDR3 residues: CSASGMEVAFF. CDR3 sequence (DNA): TGCAGTGCTAGTGGGATGGAGGTAGCTTTCTTT.

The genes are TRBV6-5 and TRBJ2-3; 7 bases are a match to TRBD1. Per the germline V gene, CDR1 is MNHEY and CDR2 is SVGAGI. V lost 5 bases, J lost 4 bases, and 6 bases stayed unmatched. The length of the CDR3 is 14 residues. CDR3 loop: CASSRRTGSDTQYF. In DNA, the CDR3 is TGTGCCAGCAGTCGAAGGACAGGCTCAGATACGCAGTATTTT.

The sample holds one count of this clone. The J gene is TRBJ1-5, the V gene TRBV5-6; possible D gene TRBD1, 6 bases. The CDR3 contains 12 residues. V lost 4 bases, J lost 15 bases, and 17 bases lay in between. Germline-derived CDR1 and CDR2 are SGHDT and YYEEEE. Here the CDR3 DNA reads TGTGCCAGCAGCATTGGGGGGGCCGTTTGGCATTTT. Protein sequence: CASSIGGAVWHF.

As DNA, the CDR3 is TGTGCCAGTAGTTCCGCCGGGACAGGGATTGAAAAACTGTTTTTT. Translating gives CASSSAGTGIEKLFF. V and J are TRBV19 and TRBJ1-4, with 9 nucleotides matching TRBD1. V lost 5 bases to trimming and J lost 7 bases; unmatched junction nucleotides: 8. The CDR3 runs 15 residues. The germline V gene has CDR1 LNHDA and CDR2 SQIVND (reference sequence).

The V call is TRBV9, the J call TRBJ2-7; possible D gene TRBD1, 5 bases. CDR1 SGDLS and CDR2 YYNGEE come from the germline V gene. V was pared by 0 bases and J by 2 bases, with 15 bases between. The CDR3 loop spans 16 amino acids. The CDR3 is CASSVGFGQGTYEQYF. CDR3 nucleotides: TGTGCCAGCAGCGTAGGGTTCGGTCAGGGAACCTACGAGCAGTACTTC.

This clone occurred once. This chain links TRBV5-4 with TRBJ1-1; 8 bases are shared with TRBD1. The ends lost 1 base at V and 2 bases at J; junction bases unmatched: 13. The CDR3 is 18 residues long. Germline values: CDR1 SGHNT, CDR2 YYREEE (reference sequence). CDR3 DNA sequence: TGTGCCAGCAGCTTGTCCCCCCAGGGGGCTAGTAGAAACACTGAAGCTTTCTTT. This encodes CASSLSPQGASRNTEAFF.

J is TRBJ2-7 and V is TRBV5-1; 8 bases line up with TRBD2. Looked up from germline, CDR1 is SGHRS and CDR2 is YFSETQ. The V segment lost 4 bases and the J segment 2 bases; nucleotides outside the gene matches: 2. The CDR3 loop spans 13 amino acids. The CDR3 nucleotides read TGCGCCAGCAGCCGGGGACTAGCCTACGAGCAGTACTTC. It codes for CASSRGLAYEQYF.

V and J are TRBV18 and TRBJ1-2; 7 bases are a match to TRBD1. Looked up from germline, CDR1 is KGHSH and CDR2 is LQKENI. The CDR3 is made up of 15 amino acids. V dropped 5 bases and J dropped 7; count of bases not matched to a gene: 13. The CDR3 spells CASSSQQGSSVGYTF. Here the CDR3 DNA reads TGTGCCAGCTCATCACAACAGGGGTCCTCTGTTGGCTACACCTTC.

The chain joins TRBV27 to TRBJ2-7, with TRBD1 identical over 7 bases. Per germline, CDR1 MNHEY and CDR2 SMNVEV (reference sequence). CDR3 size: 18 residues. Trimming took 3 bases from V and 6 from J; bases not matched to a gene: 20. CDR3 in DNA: TGTGCCAGCAGTTTTTCGTTTTCGCGACAGGGTAGATGGTCCGAGCAGTACTTC. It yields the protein CASSFSFSRQGRWSEQYF.

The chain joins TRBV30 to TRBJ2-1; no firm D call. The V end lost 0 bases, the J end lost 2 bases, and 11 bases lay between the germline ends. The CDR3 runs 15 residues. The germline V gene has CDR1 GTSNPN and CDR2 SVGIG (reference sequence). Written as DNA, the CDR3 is TGTGCCTGGAGTGTAGCAGGTCCCCCCTACAATGAGCAGTTCTTC. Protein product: CAWSVAGPPYNEQFF.

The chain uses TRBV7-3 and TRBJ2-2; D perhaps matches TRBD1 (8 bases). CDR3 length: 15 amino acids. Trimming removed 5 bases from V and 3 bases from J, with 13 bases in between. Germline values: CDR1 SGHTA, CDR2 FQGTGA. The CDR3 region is CASSPTGGDTGELFF. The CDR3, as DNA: TGTGCCAGCAGCCCCACAGGGGGGGACACCGGGGAGCTGTTTTTT.

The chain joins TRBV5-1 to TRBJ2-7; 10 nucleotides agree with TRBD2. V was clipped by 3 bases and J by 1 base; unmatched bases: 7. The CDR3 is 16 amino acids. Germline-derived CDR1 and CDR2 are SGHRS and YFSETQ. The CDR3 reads CASSYEGLAVSYEQYF. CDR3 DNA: TGCGCCAGCAGCTACGAAGGACTAGCGGTATCCTACGAGCAGTACTTC.

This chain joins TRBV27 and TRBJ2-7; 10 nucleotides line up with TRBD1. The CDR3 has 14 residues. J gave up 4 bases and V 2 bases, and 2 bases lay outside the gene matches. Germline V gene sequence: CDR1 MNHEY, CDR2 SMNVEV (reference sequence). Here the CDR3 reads CASSLGQGGYEQYF. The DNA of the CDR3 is TGTGCCAGCAGTTTAGGACAGGGGGGTTACGAGCAGTACTTC.

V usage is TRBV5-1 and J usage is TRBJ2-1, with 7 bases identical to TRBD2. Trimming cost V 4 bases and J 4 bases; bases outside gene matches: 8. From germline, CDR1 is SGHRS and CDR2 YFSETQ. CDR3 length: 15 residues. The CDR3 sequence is CASSPSGAGYNEQFF. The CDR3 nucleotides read TGCGCCAGCAGCCCAAGCGGGGCAGGGTACAATGAGCAGTTCTTC.